Shown below are 26 T cell receptor beta chains from a single sample sequenced in a study of shared clonotypes between healthy human individuals. Profiling relied on immunoSEQ multiplex PCR, and the TCRdb table lists in-frame clones only, not all of them. The sample records about 490,000 clones, 75% to 85% being singletons. The sample comprised PBMCs. These receptors all come from a woman in her thirties or forties in good health. Some clones in this sample may be carry-over from other donors' samples.

The J gene is TRBJ1-3, the V gene TRBV9; D is unclear. Germline CDR1 and CDR2: SGDLS and YYNGEE. This CDR3 has 15 residues. Trimming took 4 bases from V and 0 from J, leaving 11 bases between them. This chain's CDR3 is CASSRLGNSGNTIYF. DNA of the CDR3: TGTGCCAGCAGCCGCCTCGGCAACTCTGGAAACACCATATATTTT.

V gene TRBV29-1 combines with J gene TRBJ1-1, with D possibly matching TRBD1 (5 bases). In germline, CDR1 is SQVTM, CDR2 ANQGSEA. The CDR3 is 13 amino acids. Trimming cost V 3 bases and J 3 bases, with 11 bases left between them. The CDR3 nucleotides read TGCAGCGTTGACGGGGGGTCGCACACTGAAGCTTTCTTT. This encodes CSVDGGSHTEAFF.

The V gene is TRBV29-1, the J gene TRBJ2-1; maybe TRBD1 (6 bases). With 4 bases removed from V and 4 bases from J, the gap between germline ends came to 8 bases. This CDR3 region has 12 residues. The germline V gene encodes CDR1 SQVTM and CDR2 ANQGSEA. CDR3 loop: CSVGQGYNEQFF. Here the CDR3 DNA reads TGCAGCGTTGGTCAGGGGTACAATGAGCAGTTCTTC.

Of note for this clone: The identical CDR3 is also encoded by other nucleotide sequences in the sample. V gene TRBV19 combines with J gene TRBJ1-1; 7 bases agree with TRBD1. V shed 5 bases and J 5 bases; nucleotides not matched to a gene: 2. This CDR3 region has 12 residues. The germline V gene has CDR1 LNHDA and CDR2 SQIVND (reference sequence). The CDR3 region has the DNA TGTGCCAGTAGTCCAGGGGGAACTGAAGCTTTCTTT. Translation: CASSPGGTEAFF.

The sample holds one count of this clone. This sequence joins TRBV18 and TRBJ2-1; perhaps TRBD1 as D (7 bases). V gave up 5 bases and J gave up 8 bases, with 16 bases separating them. The CDR3 is 14 amino acids. CDR1 and CDR2 from the germline V gene are KGHSH and LQKENI. CDR3 region: CASSSNRRGHEQFF. The DNA of the CDR3 is TGTGCCAGCTCATCCAATAGGAGGGGGCATGAGCAGTTCTTC.

This rearrangement joins TRBV20-1 to TRBJ1-1; D gene uncertain. V was trimmed by 1 base and J by 4 bases, leaving 4 bases between them. This CDR3 is 11 amino acids long. The germline CDR1 and CDR2 sequences are DFQATT and SNEGSKA (reference sequence). The CDR3 reads CSARAATEAFF. The DNA of the CDR3 is TGCAGTGCTAGAGCAGCCACTGAAGCTTTCTTT.

Remarks on this clone: Other DNA sequences of this sample code for an identical CDR3. The chain links TRBV5-1 to TRBJ2-3; no firm D call. The CDR3 totals 12 residues. The germline gives CDR1 SGHRS, CDR2 YFSETQ. The germline V and J ends were trimmed by 5 bases and 2 bases, with 6 bases remaining between them. CDR3 sequence (DNA): TGCGCCAGCAGTCTCACCACAGATACGCAGTATTTT. This sequence encodes CASSLTTDTQYF.

V and J are TRBV5-1 and TRBJ2-1, with a possible D match to TRBD2 (6 bases). Looked up from germline, CDR1 is SGHRS and CDR2 is YFSETQ. This CDR3 is built from 16 residues. Trimming cost V 0 bases and J 2 bases, with 12 bases left between them. The CDR3 DNA follows: TGCGCCAGCAGCTTGGGACTCGGAGGGACCTACAATGAGCAGTTCTTC. It specifies CASSLGLGGTYNEQFF.

As for this clone: Other DNA sequences of this sample code for an identical CDR3. The rearrangement joins TRBV7-9 to TRBJ1-1; 9 bases align to TRBD1. The CDR3 is 14 residues long. CDR1 is SEHNR and CDR2 is FQNEAQ in the germline V gene (reference sequence). V trimming: 4 bases; J trimming: 5 bases; junction bases outside the gene matches: 5. The chain's CDR3 is CASSSQGAGTEAFF. As DNA, the CDR3 is TGTGCCAGCAGCTCACAGGGGGCTGGTACTGAAGCTTTCTTT.

The rearrangement links TRBV5-4 to TRBJ2-1, with a weak D call TRBD2 (6 bases). V dropped 0 bases and J dropped 4 bases, with 11 bases sitting between them. CDR3 length equals 15 residues. Germline CDR1 SGHNT, CDR2 YYREEE (reference sequence). CDR3 in DNA: TGTGCCAGCAGCTTGGAGTACGGGACTTACAATGAGCAGTTCTTC. It translates to CASSLEYGTYNEQFF.

The rearrangement uses TRBV7-9 and TRBJ1-3; 9 bases match TRBD1. Germline values: CDR1 SEHNR, CDR2 FQNEAQ (reference sequence). V shed 5 bases and J 4 bases; nucleotides not matched to a gene: 9. The CDR3 has 16 amino acids. This CDR3 is CASSPFGTGYGNTIYF. In DNA form, the CDR3 reads TGTGCCAGCAGCCCATTCGGGACAGGGTACGGAAACACCATATATTTT. The complete variable domain, with remaining parts taken from reference TRBV7-9 and TRBJ1-3, reads DTGVSQNPRHKITKRGQNVTFRCDPISEHNRLYWYRQTLGQGPEFLTYFQNEAQLEKSRLLSDRFSAERPKGSFSTLEIQRTEQGDSAMYLCASSPFGTGYGNTIYFGEGSWLTVV.

The gene calls are TRBV6-1 and TRBJ1-4, with D possibly TRBD1 on 5 matching bases. The CDR3 sequence is 14 residues long. The V gene lost 5 bases and the J gene lost 8 bases, with 15 bases spanning the gap. Germline-derived CDR1 and CDR2 are MNHNS and SASEGT. In DNA, the CDR3 is TGTGCCAGCAGTAAGGACATGATTGAAGAAAAACTGTTTTTT. It yields the protein CASSKDMIEEKLFF.

V and J are TRBV19 and TRBJ2-3; D call uncertain. Germline CDR1 is LNHDA and CDR2 is SQIVND (reference sequence). The CDR3 has 14 residues. The germline V and J ends were trimmed by 6 bases and 2 bases, with 12 bases remaining between them. The CDR3 DNA reads as TGTGCCAGTAGGTGGTCAGGAAACACAGATACGCAGTATTTT. Translation gives CASRWSGNTDTQYF. The full variable domain, rest sourced from reference TRBV19 and TRBJ2-3, is DGGITQSPKYLFRKEGQNVTLSCEQNLNHDAMYWYRQDPGQGLRLIYYSQIVNDFQKGDIAEGYSVSREKKESFPLTVTSAQKNPTAFYLCASRWSGNTDTQYFGPGTRLTVL.

The chain couples TRBV7-9 to TRBJ1-2; possibly TRBD1 for D (5 bases). The CDR3 loop spans 14 amino acids. V gave up 1 base and J gave up 8 bases, with 14 bases separating them. In germline, CDR1 is SEHNR, CDR2 FQNEAQ (reference sequence). This chain's CDR3 is CASSLGQGRGGYTF. In nucleotides, the CDR3 is TGTGCCAGCAGCTTAGGGCAGGGCAGAGGGGGCTACACCTTC.

Turning to this clone: Other DNA variants within this sample encode the same CDR3. The rearrangement uses TRBV5-4 and TRBJ2-7; no firm D call. Germline CDR1 and CDR2: SGHNT and YYREEE (reference sequence). The V end was cut by 0 bases, the J end by 2 bases, with 6 bases between. The CDR3 is 13 amino acids. The CDR3 region is CASSLGGTYEQYF. The DNA for the CDR3 is TGTGCCAGCAGCTTGGGGGGAACCTACGAGCAGTACTTC.

The CDR3 DNA reads TGTGCCAGCAGTATCGACGGCCTCTCTGGAAACACCATATATTTT. This sequence encodes CASSIDGLSGNTIYF. This chain connects TRBV7-9 to TRBJ1-3; D is uncertain. V dropped 6 bases and J dropped 0 bases, with 12 bases sitting between them. CDR3 length: 15 residues. The V gene's germline CDR1 is SEHNR and CDR2 FQNEAQ (reference sequence).

The J gene is TRBJ1-2, the V gene TRBV6-4; D is unclear. The germline V gene has CDR1 MRHNA and CDR2 SNTAGT. This CDR3 comprises 14 residues. V was shortened by 2 bases and J by 8 bases, with 15 bases between the two germline ends. The CDR3 here is CASSDGGETGGYTF. The CDR3 DNA reads as TGTGCCAGCAGTGACGGCGGGGAAACGGGCGGCTACACCTTC.

This clone was recorded a few times. The CDR3: CASSDSGLAEGGEQFF. CDR3 nucleotides: TGTGCCAGCAGTGACTCGGGACTAGCGGAGGGGGGTGAGCAGTTCTTC. The chain uses TRBV6-4 and TRBJ2-1; 11 nucleotides line up with TRBD2. The ends lost 0 bases at V and 9 bases at J; junction bases unmatched: 7. The germline CDR1 and CDR2 sequences are MRHNA and SNTAGT. The CDR3 length is 16 residues.

The chain is built from TRBV5-6 and TRBJ2-1; D call uncertain. Deletions cut 4 bases from V and 2 bases from J, with 7 bases between. The CDR3 sequence is 13 residues long. Germline lookup yields CDR1 SGHDT and CDR2 YYEEEE. CDR3 nucleotide sequence: TGTGCCAGCAGCCAACGGACCTACAATGAGCAGTTCTTC. Amino acid sequence: CASSQRTYNEQFF. Based on the CDR3 plus reference TRBV5-6 and TRBJ2-1, the full variable domain is DAGVTQSPTHLIKTRGQQVTLRCSPKSGHDTVSWYQQALGQGPQFIFQYYEEEERQRGNFPDRFSGHQFPNYSSELNVNALLLGDSALYLCASSQRTYNEQFFGPGTRLTVL.

The chain uses TRBV16 and TRBJ2-2; D ambiguous. Deletions cut 3 bases from V and 4 bases from J, with 6 bases between. This CDR3 is built from 13 residues. Germline V CDR1 and CDR2: KGHSY, FQNENV. The chain's CDR3 is CASSQIPTGELFF. CDR3 nucleotides: TGTGCCAGCAGCCAGATCCCCACCGGGGAGCTGTTTTTT.

The CDR3, as DNA: TGTGCCAGCAGTTTTAGCTCTGGAAACACCATATATTTT. Translating it yields CASSFSSGNTIYF. The J gene is TRBJ1-3, the V gene TRBV28; no clear D gene. V lost 3 bases to trimming and J lost 0 bases, with 3 bases between them. The CDR3 is 13 residues long. Germline CDR1 and CDR2: MDHEN and SYDVKM.

The chain combines TRBV10-3 with TRBJ2-7; 9 bases line up with TRBD1. This CDR3 contains 15 residues. In germline, CDR1 is ENHRY, CDR2 SYGVKD. The V and J ends lost 0 bases and 4 bases, in that order; junction bases with no gene match: 4. The CDR3 sequence is CAISESRDRVYEQYF. The CDR3 DNA reads TGTGCCATCAGTGAGTCCCGGGACAGGGTATACGAGCAGTACTTC.

This clone has a single count. V is TRBV6-1 and J is TRBJ2-3; 10 bases match TRBD2. Germline lookup yields CDR1 MNHNS and CDR2 SASEGT. This CDR3 contains 16 residues. V was pared by 1 base and J by 10 bases, with 11 bases of the junction left unmatched. The CDR3: CASSEELAGGTDAQYF. The CDR3 bases are TGTGCCAGCAGTGAAGAGTTAGCGGGAGGCACGGATGCGCAGTATTTT.

This clone turned up a few times. This chain links TRBV2 with TRBJ2-1; TRBD2 aligns across 9 bases. Germline V gene lookup returns CDR1 SNHLY and CDR2 FYNNEI. V shed 8 bases and J 0 bases; nucleotides not matched to a gene: 5. The CDR3 is 15 residues long. CDR3 sequence (DNA): TGTGCCAGCGAGACGACTAGCGGCTCCTACAATGAGCAGTTCTTC. Residues: CASETTSGSYNEQFF.

In the case of this clone: One junction end disagrees with the germline gene, perhaps due to a read error. V and J are TRBV9 and TRBJ1-1; tentatively, D is TRBD1 (5 bases). Germline loops: CDR1 SGDLS, CDR2 YYNGEE. The CDR3 totals 13 residues. CDR3 sequence (DNA): TGCGCCAACAGCAAGGGGATGAACACTGAAGCTTTCTTT. Protein: CANSKGMNTEAFF.

The chain recombines TRBV7-9 with TRBJ2-5, with 7 bases fitting TRBD2. V was pared by 2 bases and J by 4 bases, with 7 bases of the junction left unmatched. The CDR3 totals 15 residues. Germline V gene sequence: CDR1 SEHNR, CDR2 FQNEAQ (reference sequence). The CDR3 nucleotides read TGTGCCAGCAGCTTACAGTTCGGGAGGAGAGAGACCCAGTACTTC. Encoded protein: CASSLQFGRRETQYF.